This T cell receptor beta chain is from a study of T-cell reconstitution after alpha-beta-depleted transplantation in children. The CDR3 has 15 residues. V lost 6 bases to trimming and J lost 2 bases; unmatched junction nucleotides: 10. From germline, CDR1 is ENHRY and CDR2 SYGVKD. In regard to this clonotype: Its antigen is as yet unknown.

Study observations and caveats: Newly generated T cells supplied most T-cell counts and diversity one year post-transplant. Recipient T cells and thymic progenitors that survived were the source of the high TCRbeta diversity seen at day 60 in some patients. Reports say that about two months after transplant, the alpha-beta T cells came out of several hundred graft clones that had expanded.

The library targeted TCRbeta and was prepared with unique molecular identifiers. One entry per CDR3 protein results from TCRdb running MiXCR on the PCR reads. The sample shows some 200,000 distinct CDR3 sequences, 5% to 6.5% of them seen only once. Specimen: PBMCs, collected before TCRalphabeta/CD19-depleted stem cell transplant. This receptor was obtained from a girl less than two years old with combined immunodeficiency, due to receive a stem cell transplant. The chain carries TRBV10-3 and TRBJ2-7, with TRBD1 matching over 7 bases. CDR3 protein: CAIREPGQRAYEQYF. The DNA of the CDR3 is TGTGCCATCAGGGAGCCGGGACAGAGAGCCTACGAGCAGTACTTC.